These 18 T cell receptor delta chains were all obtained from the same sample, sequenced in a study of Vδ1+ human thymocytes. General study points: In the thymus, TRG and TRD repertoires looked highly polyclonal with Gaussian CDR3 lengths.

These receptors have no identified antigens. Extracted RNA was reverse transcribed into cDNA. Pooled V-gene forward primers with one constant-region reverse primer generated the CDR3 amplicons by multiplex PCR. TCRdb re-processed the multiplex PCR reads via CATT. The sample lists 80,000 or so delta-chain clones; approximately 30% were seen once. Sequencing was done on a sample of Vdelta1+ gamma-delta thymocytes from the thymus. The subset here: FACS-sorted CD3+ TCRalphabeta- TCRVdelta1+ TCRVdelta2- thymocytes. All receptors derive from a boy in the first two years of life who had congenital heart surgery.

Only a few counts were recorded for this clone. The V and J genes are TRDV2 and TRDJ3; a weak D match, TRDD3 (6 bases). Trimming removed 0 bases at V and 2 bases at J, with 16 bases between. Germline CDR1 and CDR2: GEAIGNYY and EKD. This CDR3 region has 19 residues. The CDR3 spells CACDTDTGGTTWDTRQMFF. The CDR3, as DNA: TGTGCCTGTGACACCGATACCGGGGGGACTACCTGGGACACCCGACAGATGTTTTTC.

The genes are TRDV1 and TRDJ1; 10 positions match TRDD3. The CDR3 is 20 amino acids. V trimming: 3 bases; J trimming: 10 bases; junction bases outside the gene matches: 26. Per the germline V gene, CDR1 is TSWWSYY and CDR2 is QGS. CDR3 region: CALGEKVLQSPLGDILGLIF. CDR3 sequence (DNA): TGTGCTCTTGGGGAGAAGGTCCTACAATCCCCCCTGGGGGATATACTCGGACTCATCTTT.

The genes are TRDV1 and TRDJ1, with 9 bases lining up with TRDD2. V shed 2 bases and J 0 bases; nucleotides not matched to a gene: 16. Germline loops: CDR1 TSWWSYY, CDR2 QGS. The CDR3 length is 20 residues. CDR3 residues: CALGEGPLPTSGGYTDKLIF. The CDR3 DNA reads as TGTGCTCTTGGGGAAGGTCCCCTTCCTACCTCTGGGGGTTACACCGATAAACTCATCTTT.

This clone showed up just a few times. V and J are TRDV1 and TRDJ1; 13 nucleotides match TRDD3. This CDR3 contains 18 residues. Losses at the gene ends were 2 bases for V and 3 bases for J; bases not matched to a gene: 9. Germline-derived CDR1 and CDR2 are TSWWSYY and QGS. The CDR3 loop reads CALGEARTGGYAADKLIF. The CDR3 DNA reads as TGTGCTCTTGGGGAAGCACGTACTGGGGGATACGCGGCCGATAAACTCATCTTT.

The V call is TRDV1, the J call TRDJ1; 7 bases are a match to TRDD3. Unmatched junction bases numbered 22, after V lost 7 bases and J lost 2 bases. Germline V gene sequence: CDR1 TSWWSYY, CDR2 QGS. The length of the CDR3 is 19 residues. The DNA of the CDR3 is TGTGCTCTTGACGTTCTTGGGGACATAGCTGGGGGGAGGACCGATAAACTCATCTTT. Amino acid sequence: CALDVLGDIAGGRTDKLIF.

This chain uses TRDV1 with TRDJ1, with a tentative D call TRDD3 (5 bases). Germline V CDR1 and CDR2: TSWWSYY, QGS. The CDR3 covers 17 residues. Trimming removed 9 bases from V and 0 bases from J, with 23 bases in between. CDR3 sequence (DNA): TGTGCTCTAGATAGCGGTGGGGTCTTACTGTACACCGATAAACTCATCTTT. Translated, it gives CALDSGGVLLYTDKLIF.

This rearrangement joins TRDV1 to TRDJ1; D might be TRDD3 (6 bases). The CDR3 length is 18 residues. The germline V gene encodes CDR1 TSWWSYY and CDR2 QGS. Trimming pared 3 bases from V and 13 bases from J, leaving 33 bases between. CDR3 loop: CALGESFRRMGGTDNRIF. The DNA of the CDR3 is TGTGCTCTTGGGGAGTCATTCCGTAGGATGGGGGGTACCGATAACCGCATCTTT.

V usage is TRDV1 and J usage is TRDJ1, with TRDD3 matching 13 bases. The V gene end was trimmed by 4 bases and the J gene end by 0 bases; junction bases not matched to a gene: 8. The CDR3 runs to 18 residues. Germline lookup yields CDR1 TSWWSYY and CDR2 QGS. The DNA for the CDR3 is TGTGCTCTTGGGGTTCGGAACTGGGGGATACGGGACACCGATAAACTCATCTTT. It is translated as CALGVRNWGIRDTDKLIF.

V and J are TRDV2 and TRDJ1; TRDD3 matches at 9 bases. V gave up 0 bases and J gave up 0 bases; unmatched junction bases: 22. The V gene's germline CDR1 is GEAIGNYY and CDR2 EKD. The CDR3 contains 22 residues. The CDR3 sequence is CACDTAVVRLGDPSPYTDKLIF. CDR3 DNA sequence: TGTGCCTGTGACACCGCCGTAGTTCGACTGGGGGACCCGTCTCCTTACACCGATAAACTCATCTTT.

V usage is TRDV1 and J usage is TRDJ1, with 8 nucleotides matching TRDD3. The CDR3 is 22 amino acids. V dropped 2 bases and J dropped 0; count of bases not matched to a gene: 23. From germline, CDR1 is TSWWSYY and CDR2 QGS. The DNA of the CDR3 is TGTGCTCTTGGGGAATTAGGATCCCCATTCCCTGGGGGACCCGAGGACACCGATAAACTCATCTTT. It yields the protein CALGELGSPFPGGPEDTDKLIF.

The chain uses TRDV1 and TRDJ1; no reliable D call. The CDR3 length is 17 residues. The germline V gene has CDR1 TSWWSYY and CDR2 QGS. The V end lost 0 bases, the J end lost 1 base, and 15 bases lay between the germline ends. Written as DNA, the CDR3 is TGTGCTCTTGGGGAACTGAGTACTCCCGGGTGCACCGATAAACTCATCTTT. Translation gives CALGELSTPGCTDKLIF.

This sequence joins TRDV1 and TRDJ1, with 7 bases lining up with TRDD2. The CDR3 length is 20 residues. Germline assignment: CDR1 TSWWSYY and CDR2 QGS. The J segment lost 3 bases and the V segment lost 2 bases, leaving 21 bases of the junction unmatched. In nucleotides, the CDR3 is TGTGCTCTTGGGGAAAGCCAATTCCTACCTTTCGAGGATGTGTCCGATAAACTCATCTTT. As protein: CALGESQFLPFEDVSDKLIF.

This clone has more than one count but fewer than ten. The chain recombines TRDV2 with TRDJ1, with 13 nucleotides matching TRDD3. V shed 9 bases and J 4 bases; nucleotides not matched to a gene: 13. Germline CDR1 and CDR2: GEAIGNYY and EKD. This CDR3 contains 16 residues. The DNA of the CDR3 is TGTGCCACCGGGCGTACTGGGGGATACGCCATCGATAAACTCATCTTT. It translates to CATGRTGGYAIDKLIF.

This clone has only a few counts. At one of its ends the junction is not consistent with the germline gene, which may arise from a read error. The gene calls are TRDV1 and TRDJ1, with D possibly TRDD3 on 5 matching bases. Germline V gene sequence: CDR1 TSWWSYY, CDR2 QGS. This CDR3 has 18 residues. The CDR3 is CALGELVGYRGYTDKLIF. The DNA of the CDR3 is TGTGCCCTTGGGGAACTAGTGGGGTACAGAGGGTACACCGATAAACTCATCTTT.

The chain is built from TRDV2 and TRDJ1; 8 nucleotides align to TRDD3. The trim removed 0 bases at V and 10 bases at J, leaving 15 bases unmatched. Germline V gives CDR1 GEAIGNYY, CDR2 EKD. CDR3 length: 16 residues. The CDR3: CACDTLVLGATVLLIF. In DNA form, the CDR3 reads TGTGCCTGTGACACCCTTGTACTGGGGGCCACGGTTTTACTCATCTTT.

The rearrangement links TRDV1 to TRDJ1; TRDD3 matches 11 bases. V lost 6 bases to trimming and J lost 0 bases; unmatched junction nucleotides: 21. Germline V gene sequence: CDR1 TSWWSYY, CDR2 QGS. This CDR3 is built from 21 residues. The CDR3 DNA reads TGTGCTCTTGGCTTTTCCGACTGGGGGATAATTGCTAGCTGGTACACCGATAAACTCATCTTT. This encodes CALGFSDWGIIASWYTDKLIF.

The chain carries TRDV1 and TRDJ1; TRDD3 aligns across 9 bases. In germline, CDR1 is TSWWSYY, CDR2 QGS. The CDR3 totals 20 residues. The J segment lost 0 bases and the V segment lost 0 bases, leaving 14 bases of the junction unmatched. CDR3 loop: CALGELPFRRGYAYTDKLIF. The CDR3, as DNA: TGTGCTCTTGGGGAACTCCCCTTCCGTAGGGGATACGCCTACACCGATAAACTCATCTTT.

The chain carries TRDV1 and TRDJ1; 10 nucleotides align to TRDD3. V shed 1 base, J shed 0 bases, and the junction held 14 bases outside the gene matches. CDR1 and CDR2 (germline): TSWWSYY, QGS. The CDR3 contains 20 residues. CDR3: CALGEPLRWGIFTDTDKLIF. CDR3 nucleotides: TGTGCTCTTGGGGAACCACTCCGCTGGGGGATATTTACCGACACCGATAAACTCATCTTT.